This entry describes one T cell receptor beta chain. Assays captured about 10^5 TCR templates per sample. Libraries were prepared by immunoSEQ multiplex PCR; TCRdb keeps only in-frame clonotypes and omits some of them. The sample lists about 100,000 clones; about 95% were seen once. V shed 5 bases, J shed 2 bases, and the junction held 8 bases outside the gene matches. The CDR3 runs 16 residues. The germline V gene has CDR1 SGHVS and CDR2 FNYEAQ. The entry originates in a study of siplizumab effects on memory and regulatory T cells. Sequences were obtained from non-Treg CD4+ T cells sorted from blood. V usage is TRBV7-6 and J usage is TRBJ2-7; 11 bases are a match to TRBD2. The clonotype originates from a human donor in good health. The CDR3 spells CASSITTTSGTYEQYF. The CDR3 DNA follows: TGTGCCAGCAGCATCACAACGACTAGCGGGACCTACGAGCAGTACTTC.